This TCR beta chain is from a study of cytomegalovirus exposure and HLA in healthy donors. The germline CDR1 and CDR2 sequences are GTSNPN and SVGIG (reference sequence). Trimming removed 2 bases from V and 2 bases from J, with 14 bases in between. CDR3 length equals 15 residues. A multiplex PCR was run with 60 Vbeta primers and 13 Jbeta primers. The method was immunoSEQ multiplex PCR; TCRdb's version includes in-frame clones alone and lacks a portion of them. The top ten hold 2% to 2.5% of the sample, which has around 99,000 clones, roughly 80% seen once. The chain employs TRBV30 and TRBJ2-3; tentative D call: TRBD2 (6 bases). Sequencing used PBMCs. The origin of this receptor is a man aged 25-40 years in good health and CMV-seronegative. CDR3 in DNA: TGTGCCTGGAGTATAGGGGACTCGGACACAGATACGCAGTATTTT. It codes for CAWSIGDSDTDTQYF.